The 5 T cell receptor beta chains below were found in one sample sequenced in a study of radiation and T cells in renal cell carcinoma. As to time point: blood 4 weeks post-SBRT, at nephrectomy. Treatment: 15 Gy SBRT to primary tumor, nephrectomy 4 weeks later. Some clones are missing from TCRdb's copy, which holds only in-frame ones; the method was immunoSEQ multiplex PCR. The table lists 75,000 to 95,000 clones, about 82% of them singletons. This specimen was blood, taken from a patient whose treatment included radiotherapy and nephrectomy. The receptors stem from a man aged 50-59 years with renal cell carcinoma.

This clone was seen a single time. CDR3 nucleotide sequence: TGCAGCGAGGGGACTAGTCCTCCTATAGCCTACGAGCAGTACTTC. The encoded protein is CSEGTSPPIAYEQYF. The chain employs TRBV29-1 and TRBJ2-7, with 8 bases lining up with TRBD2. CDR3 length: 15 residues. V gave up 7 bases and J gave up 2 bases; unmatched junction bases: 13. From germline, CDR1 is SQVTM and CDR2 ANQGSEA.

The sample holds a few counts of this clone. The chain has TRBV4-1 and TRBJ2-3, with TRBD1 matching over 10 bases. The CDR3 has 16 residues. The ends lost 2 bases at V and 5 bases at J; junction bases unmatched: 7. CDR1 and CDR2 from the germline V gene are MGHRA and YSYEKL. CDR3 residues: CASSQNRDRGLDTQYF. The CDR3 bases are TGCGCCAGCAGCCAAAACCGGGACAGGGGATTAGATACGCAGTATTTT.

Notes on this clone: Different DNA sequences within this sample yield the same CDR3. The chain carries TRBV7-6 and TRBJ2-3; D call uncertain. V was pared by 1 base and J by 4 bases, with 6 bases between. Germline V lookup: CDR1 SGHVS, CDR2 FNYEAQ. This CDR3 spans 13 amino acids. In DNA form, the CDR3 reads TGTGCCAGCAGCTTAGTTTCGGCAGATACGCAGTATTTT. Translated, it gives CASSLVSADTQYF.

V is TRBV9 and J is TRBJ1-4; 9 bases fit TRBD1. The germline gives CDR1 SGDLS, CDR2 YYNGEE. The CDR3 is made up of 15 amino acids. V shed 3 bases and J 5 bases; nucleotides not matched to a gene: 5. CDR3 protein: CASSATGTGNEKLFF. CDR3 coding DNA: TGTGCCAGCAGCGCGACCGGGACAGGGAATGAAAAACTGTTTTTT.

The chain employs TRBV2 and TRBJ2-1; the match to TRBD2 covers 10 bases. The germline CDR1 and CDR2 sequences are SNHLY and FYNNEI. This CDR3 region has 14 residues. V gave up 6 bases and J gave up 5 bases; unmatched junction bases: 4. CDR3 sequence: CASRVLAGNNEQFF. The CDR3 DNA reads TGTGCCAGCAGGGTACTAGCGGGAAACAATGAGCAGTTCTTC.